Listed below are T cell receptor beta chains from one sample, sequenced in a study of shared clonotypes between healthy human individuals. Sequenced by immunoSEQ multiplex PCR; TCRdb stores in-frame clones only, minus some. The sample carries some 1.4 million clones, over 95% recorded once. The sample comprised naive CD4+ T cells sorted from blood. The receptors come from a man aged 25-40 years in good health. Both conserved end residues are part of each CDR3. D genes are given only for firm matches. Size values are once, few and many counts, or a class for expanded clones, and some rows have none.

NA,TRBV28,NA,TRBJ1-5,CASSFLRGNQPQHF,TGTGCCAGCAGTTTTTTGAGGGGCAATCAGCCCCAGCATTTT
TRBD2,TRBV5-4,NA,TRBJ2-1,CASSLMTSGRGNEQFF,TGTGCCAGCAGCTTGATGACTAGCGGGAGGGGGAATGAGCAGTTCTTC
NA,TRBV5-5,NA,TRBJ1-2,CASSLGVDYGYTF,TGTGCCAGCAGCTTGGGAGTAGACTATGGCTACACCTTC
TRBD2,TRBV6-1,NA,TRBJ2-2,CASSKGLAGVANTGELFF,TGTGCCAGCAGTAAAGGACTAGCGGGGGTAGCGAACACCGGGGAGCTGTTTTTT
NA,TRBV18,NA,TRBJ1-5,CASSPFGGPSNQPQHF,TGTGCCAGCTCACCATTCGGAGGCCCTAGCAATCAGCCCCAGCATTTT
NA,TRBV11-3,NA,TRBJ2-5,CASSSYPTDRETQYF,TGTGCCAGCAGCTCCTACCCCACCGACCGGGAGACCCAGTACTTC
TRBD1,TRBV5-1,NA,TRBJ2-7,CASSLRGGTGHYEQYF,TGCGCCAGCAGCTTGAGGGGTGGGACAGGGCACTACGAGCAGTACTTC
TRBD1,TRBV5-1,once,TRBJ2-7,CASSPPGTGSEQYF,TGCGCCAGCAGCCCTCCCGGGACAGGTAGCGAGCAGTACTTC
TRBD2,TRBV5-6,NA,TRBJ2-1,CASSLGLAGVNEQFF,TGTGCCAGCAGCTTGGGACTAGCGGGAGTGAATGAGCAGTTCTTC
TRBD2,TRBV9,NA,TRBJ2-7,CASSVGGLAGVLSEQYF,TGTGCCAGCAGCGTAGGGGGACTAGCGGGAGTTTTGTCCGAGCAGTACTTC
NA,TRBV30,NA,TRBJ2-7,CAWSVIQARGHEQYF,TGTGCCTGGAGTGTAATACAGGCCCGGGGCCACGAGCAGTACTTC
TRBD1,TRBV4-3,NA,TRBJ2-7,CASSQERDSFYYEQYF,TGCGCCAGCAGCCAGGAAAGGGACAGTTTTTACTACGAGCAGTACTTC
TRBD2,TRBV5-1,NA,TRBJ2-3,CASSLRGSGRRLAVDTQYF,TGCGCCAGCAGCTTGAGGGGTAGCGGGAGACGTTTAGCGGTAGATACGCAGTATTTT
TRBD2,TRBV5-1,NA,TRBJ2-7,CASRLGLAGTYEQYF,TGCGCCAGTCGACTCGGACTAGCGGGTACCTACGAGCAGTACTTC
TRBD2,TRBV18,NA,TRBJ2-1,CASSPSSSGSEQFF,TGTGCCAGCTCACCAAGTTCCAGCGGGAGTGAGCAGTTCTTC
NA,TRBV29-1,NA,TRBJ1-2,CSVVDPLDSHLNYGYTF,TGCAGCGTTGTCGACCCCCTCGACAGCCACCTTAACTATGGCTACACCTTC
TRBD2,TRBV11-1,NA,TRBJ2-3,CASSLGYLAGDTQYF,TGTGCCAGCAGCTTGGGGTATCTAGCGGGAGATACGCAGTATTTT
TRBD1,TRBV29-1,NA,TRBJ2-1,CSVEGQGNNEQFF,TGCAGCGTTGAAGGACAGGGAAACAATGAGCAGTTCTTC
TRBD1,TRBV7-9,NA,TRBJ1-2,CASSVGQDYGYTF,TGTGCCAGCAGCGTGGGACAGGATTATGGCTACACCTTC
NA,TRBV15,NA,TRBJ2-7,CATSRESLQAADEQYF,TGTGCCACCAGCAGAGAGAGTTTGCAGGCGGCTGACGAGCAGTACTTC
TRBD2,TRBV7-6,NA,TRBJ2-1,CASSRTGGRAVNEQFF,TGTGCCAGCAGCCGCACGGGCGGGAGGGCCGTGAATGAGCAGTTCTTC
NA,TRBV11-2,NA,TRBJ1-1,CASSFYREGGRRENTEAFF,TGTGCCAGCAGCTTTTATCGAGAAGGGGGGCGCAGGGAGAACACTGAAGCTTTCTTT
TRBD2,TRBV28,NA,TRBJ2-7,CASTTGLAGGTSSYEQYF,TGTGCCAGCACCACTGGACTAGCGGGAGGGACGAGCTCCTACGAGCAGTACTTC
NA,TRBV7-2,NA,TRBJ2-2,CASSLWDRTTGELFF,TGTGCCAGCAGCCTATGGGACCGAACCACCGGGGAGCTGTTTTTT
TRBD2,TRBV5-4,NA,TRBJ2-6,CASSGLAGGPGANVLTF,TGTGCCAGCAGCGGACTAGCGGGAGGGCCTGGGGCCAACGTCCTGACTTTC
TRBD1,TRBV7-6,once,TRBJ2-7,CASSLRRGQSNYEQYF,TGTGCCAGCAGCTTACGTCGGGGACAGAGCAACTACGAGCAGTACTTC
TRBD1,TRBV19,NA,TRBJ2-3,CASSSGQGTDTQYF,TGTGCCAGTAGTTCGGGACAGGGCACAGATACGCAGTATTTT
NA,TRBV20-1,once,TRBJ2-7,CSARGRDEQYF,TGCAGTGCTAGGGGTAGGGACGAGCAGTACTTC
TRBD1,TRBV28,NA,TRBJ1-1,CASSKTGGNTEAFF,TGTGCCAGCAGTAAAACAGGGGGGAACACTGAAGCTTTCTTT
TRBD2,TRBV7-9,NA,TRBJ2-1,CASSLGGTSGSAGEQFF,TGTGCCAGCAGCTTAGGGGGGACTAGCGGGAGCGCGGGTGAGCAGTTCTTC
TRBD2,TRBV6-4,NA,TRBJ2-1,CASKGELAGYNEQFF,TGTGCCAGCAAGGGGGAACTAGCGGGGTACAATGAGCAGTTCTTC
TRBD1,TRBV7-3,NA,TRBJ2-7,CASSLLSGTGVDEQYF,TGTGCCAGCAGCCTCCTGTCAGGGACAGGGGTAGACGAGCAGTACTTC
TRBD1,TRBV5-1,NA,TRBJ1-4,CASSPFRAGGNEKLFF,TGCGCCAGCAGCCCCTTTCGAGCAGGGGGTAATGAAAAACTGTTTTTT
NA,TRBV5-1,NA,TRBJ2-5,CASSTGTLTSQETQYF,TGCGCCAGCTCTACCGGGACTCTAACGTCCCAAGAGACCCAGTACTTC
NA,TRBV5-4,NA,TRBJ2-7,CASSLNGQTSSYEQYF,TGTGCCAGCAGCTTGAATGGACAGACCAGCTCCTACGAGCAGTACTTC
TRBD1,TRBV7-2,NA,TRBJ2-7,CASSLFGQGSEQYF,TGTGCCAGCAGCTTATTCGGACAGGGCTCCGAGCAGTACTTC
TRBD1,TRBV5-6,NA,TRBJ2-3,CASSSGTGQSTYTDTQYF,TGTGCCAGCAGCTCAGGGACAGGCCAGAGCACATACACAGATACGCAGTATTTT
NA,TRBV6-4,NA,TRBJ2-1,CASSDSGRYNEQFF,TGTGCCAGCAGTGACTCGGGGAGATACAATGAGCAGTTCTTC
NA,TRBV7-9,NA,TRBJ1-2,CATRSGAGDGYTF,TGTGCCACCAGATCGGGGGCTGGAGATGGCTACACCTTC
TRBD1,TRBV5-1,NA,TRBJ1-3,CASSSLGQGPNTIYF,TGCGCCAGCAGCTCTCTAGGACAGGGTCCAAACACCATATATTTT